A single sample gave rise to the 17 T cell receptor beta chains below, sequenced in a study of T cell repertoires in cytomegalovirus infection. MiXCR, run by TCRdb on the reads, gives a single entry per CDR3 protein. The profile shows about 920,000 distinct CDR3 sequences, roughly 30% of them singletons. Their antigen targets remain unknown. Sequencing used cultured CD8+ T cells from PBMCs, obtained from culture after CMV antigen stimulation. Receptor source: a human donor in good health (CMV status not recorded). Some clones in this sample may be carry-over from other donors' samples.

CDR3 DNA: TGTGCCAGCAGCTCGATTACAGGGGGCAACGGGGAGCTGTTTTTT. This sequence encodes CASSSITGGNGELFF. The chain is built from TRBV11-3 and TRBJ2-2; 9 bases fit TRBD1. Germline CDR1 SGHNT, CDR2 YENEEA. J gave up 7 bases and V 4 bases, and 7 bases lay outside the gene matches. The CDR3 consists of 15 residues.

The chain carries TRBV6-6 and TRBJ2-7; TRBD1 aligns across 10 bases. This CDR3 region has 16 residues. Germline-derived CDR1 and CDR2 are MNHNY and SVGAGI (reference sequence). With V trimmed by 7 bases and J by 2 bases, 11 bases remained unmatched. CDR3: CASNYVRDRGAYEQYF. The CDR3 DNA sequence: TGTGCCAGCAACTACGTTCGGGACAGGGGAGCCTACGAGCAGTACTTC.

This chain connects TRBV4-2 to TRBJ2-2; no clear D. There are 15 residues in the CDR3. Trimming removed 0 bases at V and 4 bases at J, with 9 bases between. CDR1 is LGHNA and CDR2 is YNFKEQ in the germline V gene. CDR3 sequence (DNA): TGTGCCAGCAGCCAAGATCCATCGGGCACCGGGGAGCTGTTTTTT. This encodes CASSQDPSGTGELFF.

This clonotype was picked up a small number of times. This rearrangement joins TRBV12-3 or TRBV12-4 to TRBJ1-1; no clear D. V lost 4 bases to trimming and J lost 4 bases, with 7 bases between them. There are 12 residues in the CDR3. CDR3 amino acids: CASSWTLTEAFF. The DNA of the CDR3 is TGTGCCAGCAGTTGGACCCTCACTGAAGCTTTCTTT.

As regards this clonotype: The junction differs from germline at one of its ends, possibly a read error. The chain has TRBV12-3 or TRBV12-4 and TRBJ1-1; the D is unclear. CDR3 length: 13 amino acids. CDR3 residues: CASSLAPSPEASF. The CDR3 DNA reads TGTGCCAGCAGTTTAGCGCCCAGTCCTGAAGCTTCCTTT.

This clonotype occurred a few times. The gene calls are TRBV6-5 and TRBJ2-2; D gene unclear. With 3 bases removed from V and 0 bases from J, the gap between germline ends came to 11 bases. The CDR3 spans 16 residues. Germline values: CDR1 MNHEY, CDR2 SVGAGI. The DNA of the CDR3 is TGTGCCAGCAGTTATCACCTAGAAGCGAACACCGGGGAGCTGTTTTTT. Encoded protein: CASSYHLEANTGELFF.

The V and J genes are TRBV6-2 or TRBV6-3 and TRBJ1-2, with D possibly matching TRBD1 (6 bases). Trimming left V 8 bases short and J 3 bases short, with 16 bases between. The germline V gene has CDR1 MNHEY and CDR2 SVGEGT. The CDR3 is 14 residues long. The CDR3 nucleotides read TGTGCCAGCGGTCCGAGGGGACATGACTATGGCTACACCTTC. Protein product: CASGPRGHDYGYTF.

The rearrangement links TRBV5-6 to TRBJ2-1; 13 nucleotides agree with TRBD2. V shed 1 base, J shed 8 bases, and the junction held 9 bases outside the gene matches. The CDR3 contains 17 residues. The V gene's germline CDR1 is SGHDT and CDR2 YYEEEE. The DNA for the CDR3 is TGTGCCAGCAGCTTGTTGGGGACTAGCGGGGCGACGGATGAGCAGTTCTTC. It is translated as CASSLLGTSGATDEQFF. Full variable domain (remainder filled in from reference TRBV5-6 and TRBJ2-1): DAGVTQSPTHLIKTRGQQVTLRCSPKSGHDTVSWYQQALGQGPQFIFQYYEEEERQRGNFPDRFSGHQFPNYSSELNVNALLLGDSALYLCASSLLGTSGATDEQFFGPGTRLTVL.

The chain couples TRBV7-2 to TRBJ2-1, with 8 nucleotides matching TRBD1. Unmatched junction bases numbered 8, after V lost 1 base and J lost 9 bases. The CDR3 has 15 amino acids. Germline V gene data show CDR1 as SGHTA and CDR2 as FQGNSA. For the CDR3, the DNA is TGTGCCAGCAGCTTAGGACAGGGGCTAACTGGTGAGCAGTTCTTC. Translation gives CASSLGQGLTGEQFF.

This sequence joins TRBV27 and TRBJ1-5; weak D call: TRBD1 (5 bases). The germline V gene encodes CDR1 MNHEY and CDR2 SMNVEV (reference sequence). The CDR3 totals 16 residues. The ends were cut back, 2 bases at V and 6 bases at J, with 17 bases in the middle. The CDR3: CASSLGEGLGFQPQHF. The CDR3 coding sequence is TGTGCCAGCAGTTTAGGGGAGGGGCTTGGTTTTCAGCCCCAGCATTTT.

This clonotype was found a few times. The V and J genes are TRBV7-6 and TRBJ2-7; D is perhaps TRBD1 or TRBD2 (5 bases each). Looked up from germline, CDR1 is SGHVS and CDR2 is FNYEAQ. The germline V and J ends were trimmed by 5 bases and 6 bases, with 17 bases remaining between them. The CDR3 spans 14 residues. The CDR3 nucleotides read TGTGCCAGCAGCGTCGGGACGGCTGCGACCGAGCAGTACGTC. Amino acid sequence: CASSVGTAATEQYV.

The rearrangement links TRBV2 to TRBJ2-1; D remains ambiguous. This CDR3 comprises 14 residues. CDR1 and CDR2 from the germline V gene are SNHLY and FYNNEI. V shed 5 bases and J shed 6 bases, with 14 bases lying between them. In DNA, the CDR3 is TGTGCCAGCAGTCGACCCTCCATGTCCAATGAGCAGTTCTTC. It specifies CASSRPSMSNEQFF. Complete variable domain (other parts from reference TRBV2 and TRBJ2-1): EPEVTQTPSHQVTQMGQEVILRCVPISNHLYFYWYRQILGQKVEFLVSFYNNEISEKSEIFDDQFSVERPDGSNFTLKIRSTKLEDSAMYFCASSRPSMSNEQFFGPGTRLTVL.

In this sample, this clonotype turned up a few times. The chain joins TRBV24-1 to TRBJ2-4; 11 bases are shared with TRBD1. Germline values: CDR1 KGHDR, CDR2 SFDVKD. This CDR3 contains 17 residues. Trimming at V came to 3 bases and at J to 7 bases, leaving 10 bases not matched to a gene. CDR3 region: CATSDPRDRGSLNIQYF. The DNA of the CDR3 is TGTGCCACCAGTGATCCTCGGGACAGGGGGTCTCTTAACATTCAGTACTTC.

In this sample, this clonotype turned up a few times. The V call is TRBV7-8, the J call TRBJ1-1, with D tentatively TRBD1 (5 bases). With 1 base removed from V and 4 bases from J, the gap between germline ends came to 10 bases. Germline CDR1 is SGHVS and CDR2 is FQNEAQ. The CDR3 extends over 14 amino acids. The CDR3: CASSLEEGPTEAFF. The CDR3 DNA reads as TGTGCCAGCAGCTTAGAAGAGGGGCCCACTGAAGCTTTCTTT.

J is TRBJ2-7 and V is TRBV7-6; 7 bases align to TRBD2. The CDR3 length is 16 residues. The ends lost 3 bases at V and 0 bases at J; junction bases unmatched: 8. CDR1 SGHVS and CDR2 FNYEAQ come from the germline V gene. CDR3 nucleotides: TGTGCCAGCAGCTTCAGCCGCCAGCGGGGCTCCTACGAGCAGTACTTC. Translating it yields CASSFSRQRGSYEQYF.

This clonotype has a handful of counts. The gene calls are TRBV29-1 and TRBJ2-7; D is perhaps TRBD1 (6 bases). V lost 6 bases and J 6 bases, leaving 18 bases between the germline ends. CDR1 SQVTM and CDR2 ANQGSEA come from the germline V gene. The CDR3 has 13 amino acids. CDR3 DNA sequence: TGCAGCGTATTGACAGCACAGGGCTTCGAGCAGTACTTC. Its protein product is CSVLTAQGFEQYF.

This clonotype was picked up a small number of times. The chain uses TRBV27 and TRBJ2-7, with TRBD1 matching 7 bases. The length of the CDR3 is 15 residues. Germline V gives CDR1 MNHEY, CDR2 SMNVEV (reference sequence). V lost 5 bases and J lost 5; bases outside the gene matches: 12. As DNA, the CDR3 is TGTGCCAGCAGTGCTCAACAGGGGAAGGGAAACGAGCAGTACTTC. Translating gives CASSAQQGKGNEQYF.